This TCR beta chain was observed in a study of vaccination and CD4 T cells after COVID-19. Looking at the study overall: Median time from COVID diagnosis to post-COVID sampling was over 85 days (35 to 161).

Oncomine TCR Beta short-read sequencing was applied to DNA from cultured CD4+ T cells. CD4+ T cells were cultured, and genomic DNA was extracted from them. TCRdb re-called the PCR reads through MiXCR, storing one row per CDR3 protein. The table has roughly 7,400 distinct CDR3 sequences, 45% to 55% seen once. The V gene lost 3 bases and the J gene lost 1 base, with 15 bases spanning the gap. CDR1 and CDR2 from the germline V gene are DFQATT and SNEGSKA (reference sequence). CDR3 length: 16 residues. Notes on this clonotype: Its antigen is as yet unknown.

Sample treatment: approximately 9-day PBMC culture with coronavirus spike peptide pools or control peptides (ViraFEST assay). Investigators obtained the unexposed donor's CD4+ T cells before the COVID-19 pandemic (2011-2018). Cells permitting, SARS-CoV-2 S/N and four cold-coronavirus spikes were tested on unexposed-donor CD4+ T cells. The clonotype originates from a human donor in good health. J is TRBJ2-2 and V is TRBV20-1; D tentatively fits TRBD1 or TRBD2 (5 bases each). The specimen sequenced was CD4+ T cells from blood, cultured in vitro. The DNA for the CDR3 is TGCAGTGCTAGTGTCCCGGGGCCAGGGAACACCGGGGAGCTGTTTTTT. It translates to CSASVPGPGNTGELFF.